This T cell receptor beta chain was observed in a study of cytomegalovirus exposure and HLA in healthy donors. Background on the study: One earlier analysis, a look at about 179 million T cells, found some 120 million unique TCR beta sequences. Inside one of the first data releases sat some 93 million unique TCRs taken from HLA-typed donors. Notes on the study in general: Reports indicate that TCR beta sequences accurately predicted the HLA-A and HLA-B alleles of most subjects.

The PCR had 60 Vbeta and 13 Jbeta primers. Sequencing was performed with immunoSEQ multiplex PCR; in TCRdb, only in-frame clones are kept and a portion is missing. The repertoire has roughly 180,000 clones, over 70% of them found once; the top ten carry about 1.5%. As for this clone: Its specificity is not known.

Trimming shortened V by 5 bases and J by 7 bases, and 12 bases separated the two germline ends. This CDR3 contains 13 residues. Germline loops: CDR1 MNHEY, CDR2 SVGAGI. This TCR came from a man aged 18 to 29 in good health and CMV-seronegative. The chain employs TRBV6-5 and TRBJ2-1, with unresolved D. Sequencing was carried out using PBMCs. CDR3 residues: CASSREFSNEQFF. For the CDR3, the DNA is TGTGCCAGCAGTCGTGAGTTCTCGAATGAGCAGTTCTTC.